The rows below give T cell receptor beta chains drawn from one sample of a study of long-term antiretroviral therapy in people with HIV. The data were produced by immunoSEQ multiplex PCR, yet TCRdb's version contains in-frame clones alone and is incomplete. Of roughly 23,000 clones listed, approximately 88% are singletons. The sequences come from unsorted PBMCs, collected roughly 6.1 years after starting antiretroviral therapy. Receptors were obtained from a man aged 30-40 years with HIV. The CDR3 runs from the conserved cysteine through the conserved F or W. Fields, in order: clone size, CDR3 length, J gene, V gene, D gene, CDR3 protein, CDR3 DNA. A D gene is named only where the DNA matches it firmly. Size is stated for part of the rows, as once, few or many counts, or as a class when the clone is expanded.

- | 16 | TRBJ2-3 | TRBV9 | - | CASSVASGGSGDTQYF | TGTGCCAGCAGCGTAGCGTCTGGGGGCTCCGGGGATACGCAGTATTTT
once | 14 | TRBJ1-1 | TRBV7-9 | - | CASSSTQTNTEAFF | TGTGCCAGCAGCTCAACACAGACGAACACTGAAGCTTTCTTT
- | 15 | TRBJ2-7 | TRBV27 | TRBD1 | CASSPRDRALHEQYF | TGTGCCAGCAGCCCCCGGGACAGGGCTCTACACGAGCAGTACTTC
- | 18 | TRBJ2-7 | TRBV19 | TRBD1 | CASSQDTGVGAREGEQYF | TGTGCCAGTAGTCAGGATACAGGGGTGGGAGCTCGGGAAGGCGAGCAGTACTTC
- | 16 | TRBJ1-3 | TRBV28 | - | CASSLNRLRSGNTIYF | TGTGCCAGCAGTTTAAATAGGCTACGCTCTGGAAACACCATATATTTT
- | 15 | TRBJ2-1 | TRBV9 | - | CASSVRDGDYNEQFF | TGTGCCAGCAGCGTCCGGGACGGAGACTACAATGAGCAGTTCTTC
few | 16 | TRBJ1-1 | TRBV9 | - | CASSVGWFPGGTEAFF | TGTGCCAGCAGCGTAGGATGGTTCCCGGGGGGCACTGAAGCTTTCTTT
- | 15 | TRBJ2-3 | TRBV4-1 | - | CASSQGVPATDTQYF | TGCGCCAGCAGCCAGGGGGTTCCGGCCACAGATACGCAGTATTTT
- | 15 | TRBJ1-2 | TRBV5-5 | - | CASSRNQDRFYGYTF | TGTGCCAGCAGCCGCAACCAGGACAGATTCTATGGCTACACCTTC
once | 12 | TRBJ2-7 | TRBV14 | - | CASSQDLYEQYF | TGTGCCAGCAGCCAGGACCTCTACGAGCAGTACTTC
- | 24 | TRBJ1-2 | TRBV7-1 | TRBD1 | CASSSLTALEGNIRGQGGFYGYTF | TGTGCCAGCAGCTCACTTACGGCCCTTGAAGGTAACATCAGGGGGCAGGGGGGATTCTATGGCTACACCTTC
- | 15 | TRBJ1-2 | TRBV6-8 | - | CASHLNIWGGSGYTF | TGTGCCAGTCACCTAAATATTTGGGGGGGAAGTGGCTACACCTTC
medium-sized | 15 | TRBJ2-5 | TRBV7-6 | - | CASSLVSKRQETQYF | TGTGCCAGCAGCTTAGTCAGTAAGCGGCAAGAGACCCAGTACTTC
- | 18 | TRBJ2-6 | TRBV7-9 | - | CASNAGPGANSGANVLTF | TGTGCCAGCAATGCAGGGCCAGGTGCGAACTCTGGGGCCAACGTCCTGACTTTC
- | 16 | TRBJ1-5 | TRBV6-1 | - | CASSEMGQEFGQPQHF | TGTGCCAGCAGTGAAATGGGACAAGAGTTTGGTCAGCCCCAGCATTTT
- | 14 | TRBJ2-1 | TRBV11-2 | - | CASSSTRVDYEQFF | TGTGCCAGCAGCTCAACCAGGGTGGATTATGAGCAGTTCTTC
- | 16 | TRBJ2-1 | TRBV7-3 | TRBD2 | CASSFGGGSSYNEQFF | TGTGCCAGCAGCTTCGGCGGGGGAAGCTCCTACAATGAGCAGTTCTTC
- | 11 | TRBJ2-7 | TRBV11-1 | - | CASSFRGEQYF | TGTGCCAGCAGCTTCCGGGGGGAGCAGTACTTC
- | 13 | TRBJ1-5 | TRBV18 | - | CASSTGNNQPQHF | TGTGCCAGCTCAACAGGGAACAATCAGCCCCAGCATTTT
- | 15 | TRBJ2-3 | TRBV27 | - | CASSFWRAHTDTQYF | TGTGCCAGCAGTTTTTGGAGGGCTCACACAGATACGCAGTATTTT
- | 14 | TRBJ2-7 | TRBV19 | - | CASSRQASIYEQYF | TGTGCCAGTAGTCGACAGGCTAGTATTTACGAGCAGTACTTC